This T cell receptor beta chain is drawn from a study of T cell changes during pregnancy in multiple sclerosis. Assay: immunoSEQ multiplex PCR; the TCRdb copy retains only in-frame clones and omits some. The sample yields tens of thousands of clones, almost 95% seen once. CDR3 length: 15 amino acids. The V gene's germline CDR1 is LNHDA and CDR2 SQIVND (reference sequence). V was clipped by 3 bases and J by 0 bases, with 11 bases between them. The receptor comes from a female donor in good health, enrolled as a control in a pregnancy study. The material was peripheral blood, obtained in the third trimester of pregnancy. J is TRBJ1-1 and V is TRBV19; D ambiguous. CDR3 coding DNA: TGTGCCAGTAGTATCTCGGCGGACTTGAACACTGAAGCTTTCTTT. Protein sequence: CASSISADLNTEAFF.